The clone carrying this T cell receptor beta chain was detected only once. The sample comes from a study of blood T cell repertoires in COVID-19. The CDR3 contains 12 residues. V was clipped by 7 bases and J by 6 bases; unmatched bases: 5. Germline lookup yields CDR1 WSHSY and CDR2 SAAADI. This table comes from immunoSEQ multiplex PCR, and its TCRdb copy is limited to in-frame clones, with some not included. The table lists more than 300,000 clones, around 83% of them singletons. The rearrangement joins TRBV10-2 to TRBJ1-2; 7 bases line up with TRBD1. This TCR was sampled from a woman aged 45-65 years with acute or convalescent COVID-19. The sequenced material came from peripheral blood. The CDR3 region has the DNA TGCGCCAGCACGAAAACAGGGGATGGCTACACCTTC. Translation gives CASTKTGDGYTF.